This T cell receptor beta chain appears in the sequencing data of a study of control samples from healthy donors and cancer patients. The CDR3 length is 15 residues. CDR1 is SGDLS, CDR2 YYNGEE, per germline. V lost 0 bases to trimming and J lost 4 bases; unmatched junction nucleotides: 3. The assay was immunoSEQ multiplex PCR, and TCRdb's table has in-frame clones only and misses some. The table lists 170,000 or so clones, about 90% of them singletons, with 2% to 2.5% in the top ten. This clone showed up just once. This chain links TRBV9 with TRBJ1-2; the match to TRBD1 covers 10 bases. This sequence originates from a woman between 35 and 50 years old in good health. The source material was blood. The CDR3 DNA reads TGTGCCAGCAGCGTAGGGACAGGGGGACTCTATGGCTACACCTTC. It encodes CASSVGTGGLYGYTF.